Given below is one T cell receptor beta chain in context. Its antigen is not identified. The data were obtained in a study of CD8 T cells in Susac syndrome. TCR beta sequencing covered blood CD8+ and CD4+ T cells. The CD8+ and CD4+ T cells were isolated magnetically using a negative isolation approach, whereas the TEMRA cells were enriched by FACS. RNA, at roughly 0.45 to 1 ug, was reverse transcribed with random hexamers. An immunoSEQ multiplex PCR generated amplified TCR beta CDR3 products spanning 54 Vbeta and 13 Jbeta. TCRdb re-analysed the immunoSEQ multiplex PCR reads in MiXCR, keeping a single row per CDR3 protein. Of 200,000 or so distinct CDR3 sequences in the sample, about 95% were seen once. General study results and limits: As the study acknowledged, the number of individuals who were part of its TCR sequencing and HLA analysis was relatively small.

The TCR was taken from a human donor with multiple sclerosis. Sequencing was done on a sample of CD4+ T cells from PBMCs.

The CDR3 loop is CASSQDVGRETQYF. CDR3 nucleotides: TGTGCCAGCAGCCAAGATGTAGGTAGGGAGACCCAGTACTTC. The rearrangement joins TRBV3-1 to TRBJ2-5; D ambiguous. This CDR3 region has 14 residues. From germline, CDR1 is LGHDT and CDR2 YNNKEL (reference sequence). V lost 0 bases to trimming and J lost 5 bases, with 10 bases between them.